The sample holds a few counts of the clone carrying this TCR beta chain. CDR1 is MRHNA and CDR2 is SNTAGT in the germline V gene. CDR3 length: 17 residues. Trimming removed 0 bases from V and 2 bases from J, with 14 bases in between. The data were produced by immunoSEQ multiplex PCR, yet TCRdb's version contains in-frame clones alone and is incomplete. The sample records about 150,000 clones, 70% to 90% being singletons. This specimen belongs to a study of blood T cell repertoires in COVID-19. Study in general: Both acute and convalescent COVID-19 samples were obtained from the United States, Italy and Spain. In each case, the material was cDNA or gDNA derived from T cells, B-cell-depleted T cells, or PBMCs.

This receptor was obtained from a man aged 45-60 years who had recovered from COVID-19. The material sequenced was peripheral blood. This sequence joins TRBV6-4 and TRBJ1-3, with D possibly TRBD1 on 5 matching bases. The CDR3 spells CASSDSQGRSAGNTIYF. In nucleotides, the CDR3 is TGTGCCAGCAGTGACTCGCAGGGAAGGTCTGCTGGAAACACCATATATTTT.